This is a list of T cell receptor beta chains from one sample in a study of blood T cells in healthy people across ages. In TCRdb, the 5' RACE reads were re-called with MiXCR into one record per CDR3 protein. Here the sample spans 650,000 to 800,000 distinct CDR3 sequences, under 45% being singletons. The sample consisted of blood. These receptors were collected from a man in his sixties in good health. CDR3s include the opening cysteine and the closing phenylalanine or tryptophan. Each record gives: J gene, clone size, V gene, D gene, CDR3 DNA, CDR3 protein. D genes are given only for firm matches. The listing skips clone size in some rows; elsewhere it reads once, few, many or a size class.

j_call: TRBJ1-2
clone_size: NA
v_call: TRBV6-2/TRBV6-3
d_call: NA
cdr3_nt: TGTGCCAGCAGTTACCTACCTGGTGAAGGCGGTAGCTATGGCTACACCTTC
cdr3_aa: CASSYLPGEGGSYGYTF

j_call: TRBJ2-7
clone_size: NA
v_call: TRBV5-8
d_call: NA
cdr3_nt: TGTGCCAGCAGCTTGGATGCGTTCTACGAGCAGTACTTC
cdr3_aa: CASSLDAFYEQYF

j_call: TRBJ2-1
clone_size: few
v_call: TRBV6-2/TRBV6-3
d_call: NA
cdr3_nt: TGTGCCAGCAGTGGGGACCCATCCTACAATGAGCAGTTCTTC
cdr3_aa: CASSGDPSYNEQFF

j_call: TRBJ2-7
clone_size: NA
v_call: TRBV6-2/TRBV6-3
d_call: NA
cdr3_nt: TGTGCCAGCAGGGCAGAAGCCTACGAGCAGTACTTC
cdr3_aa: CASRAEAYEQYF

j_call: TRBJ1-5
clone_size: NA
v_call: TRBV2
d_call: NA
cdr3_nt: TGTGCCAGCAGTGGAGAAAGGGATCAGCCCCAGCATTTT
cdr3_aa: CASSGERDQPQHF

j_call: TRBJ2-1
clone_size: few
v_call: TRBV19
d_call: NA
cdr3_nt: TGTGCCAGTAGTATAGGGGGGTGGTCCCTTAATGAGCAGTTCTTC
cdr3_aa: CASSIGGWSLNEQFF

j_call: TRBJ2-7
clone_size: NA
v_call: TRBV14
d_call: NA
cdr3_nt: TGTGCCAGCAGCCAGGACCTCGGGGGCTACGAGCAGTACTTC
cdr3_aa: CASSQDLGGYEQYF

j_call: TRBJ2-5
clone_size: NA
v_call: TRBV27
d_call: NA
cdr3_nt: TGTGCCTGCGGATGGGGAGAGACCCAGTACTTC
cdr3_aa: CACGWGETQYF

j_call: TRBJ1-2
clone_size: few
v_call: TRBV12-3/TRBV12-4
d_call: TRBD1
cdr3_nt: TGTGCCAGCACCCTGACAGGGGTGAACTATGGCTACACCTTC
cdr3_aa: CASTLTGVNYGYTF

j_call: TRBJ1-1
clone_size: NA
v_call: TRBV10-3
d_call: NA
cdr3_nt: TGTGCCATCAGTGAAAGGAACACTGAAGCTTTCTTT
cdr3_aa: CAISERNTEAFF

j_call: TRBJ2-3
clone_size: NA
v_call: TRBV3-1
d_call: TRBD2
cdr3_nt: TGTGCCAGCAGCCCCACTAGCGGGGCGGCCACAGATACGCAGTATTTT
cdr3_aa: CASSPTSGAATDTQYF

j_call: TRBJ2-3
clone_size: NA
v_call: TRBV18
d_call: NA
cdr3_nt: TGTGCCAGCTCACCCGAGAGACTTAGAACAGATACGCAGTATTTT
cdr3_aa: CASSPERLRTDTQYF

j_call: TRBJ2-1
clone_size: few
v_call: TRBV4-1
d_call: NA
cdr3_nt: TGCGCCAGCAGCCAAGATAGGGGGGTGGGGAATGAGCAGTTCTTC
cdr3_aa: CASSQDRGVGNEQFF

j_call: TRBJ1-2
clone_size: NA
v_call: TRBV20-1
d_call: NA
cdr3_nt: TGCAGTGCTAGATTCGGAATATCCTATGGCTACACCTTC
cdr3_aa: CSARFGISYGYTF

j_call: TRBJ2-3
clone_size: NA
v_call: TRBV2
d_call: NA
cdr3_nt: TGTGCCAGCAGGGGGAGTGACACAGATACGCAGTATTTT
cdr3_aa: CASRGSDTDTQYF

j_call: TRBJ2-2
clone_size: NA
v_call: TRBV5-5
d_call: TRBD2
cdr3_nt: TGTGCCAGCAGCTTGGGACTAGCGGGGGCCAACACCGGGGAGCTGTTTTTT
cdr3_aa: CASSLGLAGANTGELFF

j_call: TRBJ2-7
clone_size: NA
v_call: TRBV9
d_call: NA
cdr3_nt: TGTGCCAGCAGCGAGGGACTTGATTACGAGCAGTACTTC
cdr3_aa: CASSEGLDYEQYF

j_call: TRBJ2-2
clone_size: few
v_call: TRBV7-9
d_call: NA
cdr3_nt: TGTGCCAGCAGATCCCCGGGGGTCGACACCGGGGAGCTGTTTTTT
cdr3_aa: CASRSPGVDTGELFF

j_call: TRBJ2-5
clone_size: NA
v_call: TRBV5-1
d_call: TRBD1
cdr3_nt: TGCGCCAGCAGCTTACGTCCCGGGACAGGGATGGAGGAGACCCAGTACTTC
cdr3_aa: CASSLRPGTGMEETQYF

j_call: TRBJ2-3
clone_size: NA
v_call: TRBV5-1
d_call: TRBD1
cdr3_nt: TGCGCCAGCAACCGGGACAGGATATCTAGCACAGATACGCAGTATTTT
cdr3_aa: CASNRDRISSTDTQYF

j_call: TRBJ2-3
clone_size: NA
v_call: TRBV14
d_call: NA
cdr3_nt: TGTGCCAGCAGCCATGCGAGTCCTACGCAGTATTTT
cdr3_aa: CASSHASPTQYF

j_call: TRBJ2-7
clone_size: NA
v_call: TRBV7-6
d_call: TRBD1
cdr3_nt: TGTGCCAGCAGCCTCCACCGACAGGGGGACGAGCAGTACTTC
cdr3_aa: CASSLHRQGDEQYF

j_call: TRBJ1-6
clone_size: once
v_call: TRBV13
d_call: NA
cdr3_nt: TGTGCCAGCAGCGCCAAGGGTGGATCACCCCTCCACTTT
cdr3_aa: CASSAKGGSPLHF

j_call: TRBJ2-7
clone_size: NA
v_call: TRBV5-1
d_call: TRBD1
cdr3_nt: TGCGCCAGCAGCGAGGGGACAGTATCCTACGAGCAGTACTTC
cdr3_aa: CASSEGTVSYEQYF

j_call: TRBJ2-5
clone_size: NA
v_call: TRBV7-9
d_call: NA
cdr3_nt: TGTGCCAGCACCCCCGGGTCCATCGGGGAGACCCAGTACTTC
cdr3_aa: CASTPGSIGETQYF

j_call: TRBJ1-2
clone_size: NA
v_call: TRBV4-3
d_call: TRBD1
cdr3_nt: TGCGCCAGCAGCCAACTCCGGGACAGCTATGGCTACACCTTC
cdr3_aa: CASSQLRDSYGYTF

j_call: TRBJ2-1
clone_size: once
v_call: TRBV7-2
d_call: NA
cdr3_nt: TGTGCCAGCAGCTTAGAAGCCGGCGGCTCCTACAATGAGCAGTTCTTC
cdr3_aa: CASSLEAGGSYNEQFF

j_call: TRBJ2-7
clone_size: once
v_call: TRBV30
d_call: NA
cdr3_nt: TGTGCCTGGAGTGGTAGCGTTGACGAGCAGTACTTC
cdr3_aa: CAWSGSVDEQYF

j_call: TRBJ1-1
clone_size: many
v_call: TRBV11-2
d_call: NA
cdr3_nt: TGTGCCAGCAGGTCGGGCACTGAAGCTTTCTTT
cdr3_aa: CASRSGTEAFF

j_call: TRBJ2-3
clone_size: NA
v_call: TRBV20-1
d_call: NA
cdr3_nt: TGCAGTGCTAGCGGGGGGCGTAAGTCAGATACGCAGTATTTT
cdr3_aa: CSASGGRKSDTQYF

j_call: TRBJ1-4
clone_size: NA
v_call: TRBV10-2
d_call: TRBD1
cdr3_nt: TGCGCCAGCAGTGAGCCAGGGGGCGGGGAAAAACTGTTTTTT
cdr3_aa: CASSEPGGGEKLFF

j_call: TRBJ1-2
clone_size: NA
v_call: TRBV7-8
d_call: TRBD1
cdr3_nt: TGTGCCAGCAGCTCGGACAGGGTGGGTGGCTACACCTTC
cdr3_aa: CASSSDRVGGYTF

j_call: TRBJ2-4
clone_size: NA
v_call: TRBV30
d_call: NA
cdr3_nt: TGTGCCTTCGAAGGGGCTGCCAAAAACATTCAGTACTTC
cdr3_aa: CAFEGAAKNIQYF

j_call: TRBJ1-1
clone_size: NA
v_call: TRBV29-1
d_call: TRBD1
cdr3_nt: TGCAGCGTTGAAGGGGCAGGGGGCTGGTTTGGCACTGAAGCTTTCTTT
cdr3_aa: CSVEGAGGWFGTEAFF

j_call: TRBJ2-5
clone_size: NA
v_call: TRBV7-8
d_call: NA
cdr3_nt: TGTGCCAGCAGCTTAGCGCTCGACCGCTTCAAGTACTTC
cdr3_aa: CASSLALDRFKYF